This TCR beta chain comes out of a study of T-cell memory formation after mild COVID-19. Germline V lookup: CDR1 GTSNPN, CDR2 SVGIG (reference sequence). The CDR3 contains 15 residues. V was trimmed by 0 bases and J by 3 bases, leaving 12 bases between them. A single record per CDR3 protein comes from TCRdb applying MiXCR to the 5' RACE reads. Seen here are 150,000 to 200,000 distinct CDR3 sequences, roughly 15% observed once, and the top ten hold roughly 15%. The sequencing input was PBMCs or a T cell subset sorted from them (not recorded which). The chain uses TRBV30 and TRBJ2-1; weak D call: TRBD2 (5 bases). This TCR was sampled from an adult woman who had mild COVID-19 (a few samples of this study predate the infection). Cell type and time point are not known. The DNA of the CDR3 is TGTGCCTGGAGTGTATTCCGGGAAGGCTACAATGAGCAGTTCTTC. As protein: CAWSVFREGYNEQFF.